The 25 T cell receptor beta chains given below trace back to one sample, sequenced in a study of blood T cell repertoires in COVID-19. Produced via immunoSEQ multiplex PCR; TCRdb's table is partial and in-frame only. The sample has around 150,000 clones, less than 85% seen once. Sequencing used peripheral blood. All receptors derive from a human donor with acute or convalescent COVID-19. The donor label of this sample is uncertain.

V and J are TRBV7-2 and TRBJ1-5; TRBD1 is a possible D gene (6 bases). V shed 1 base and J shed 1 base, with 8 bases lying between them. Germline lookup yields CDR1 SGHTA and CDR2 FQGNSA. The CDR3 loop spans 15 amino acids. CDR3 DNA sequence: TGTGCCAGCAGCTTAGACAGGGCAAGCAATCAGCCCCAGCATTTT. It encodes CASSLDRASNQPQHF.

V usage is TRBV28 and J usage is TRBJ2-7; D possibly corresponds to TRBD2 (6 bases). The CDR3 loop spans 13 amino acids. CDR1 and CDR2 from the germline V gene are MDHEN and SYDVKM. The V and J ends lost 7 bases and 2 bases respectively, with 12 bases between them. The CDR3 DNA reads as TGTGCCAGCAATAGGGGAGGAACCTACGAGCAGTACTTC. Translation: CASNRGGTYEQYF.

The rearrangement links TRBV2 to TRBJ1-2; 8 bases are a match to TRBD1. The CDR3 extends over 15 amino acids. V shed 6 bases, J shed 2 bases, and the junction held 8 bases outside the gene matches. Germline V gives CDR1 SNHLY, CDR2 FYNNEI. CDR3 nucleotide sequence: TGTGCCAGCAGGGTTTCCAGGGGGCAAAACTATGGCTACACCTTC. It codes for CASRVSRGQNYGYTF.

This clone was observed a single time. The chain links TRBV6-5 to TRBJ1-4, with 9 bases identical to TRBD1. The CDR3 spans 15 residues. Germline CDR1 is MNHEY and CDR2 is SVGAGI. V shed 8 bases and J 2 bases; nucleotides not matched to a gene: 6. The CDR3 DNA sequence: TGTGCCAGCGGGACAGGGTCTTCGACTAATGAAAAACTGTTTTTT. Its protein is CASGTGSSTNEKLFF.

This chain joins TRBV27 and TRBJ1-6; D is undetermined. Trimming left V 6 bases short and J 5 bases short, with 11 bases between. The germline V gene encodes CDR1 MNHEY and CDR2 SMNVEV (reference sequence). The CDR3 is 14 residues long. CDR3 coding DNA: TGTGCCAGCAGGGGAGAGGGAAATAATTCACCCCTCCACTTT. It translates to CASRGEGNNSPLHF.

The V call is TRBV10-2, the J call TRBJ1-2, with 9 nucleotides matching TRBD1. Germline V gene lookup returns CDR1 WSHSY and CDR2 SAAADI. This CDR3 comprises 17 residues. V was clipped by 2 bases and J by 4 bases; unmatched bases: 11. The CDR3 DNA reads as TGCGCCAGCAGTGAGGCCCCCCTGGACAGGGGAGGCTATGGCTACACCTTC. Amino acid sequence: CASSEAPLDRGGYGYTF.

Concerning this clone itself: The same CDR3 is also encoded by other DNA sequences in this sample. This chain uses TRBV29-1 with TRBJ1-5; D remains ambiguous. Germline CDR1 is SQVTM and CDR2 is ANQGSEA. V was shortened by 4 bases and J by 7 bases, with 11 bases between the two germline ends. CDR3 length: 12 residues. The CDR3 region is CSVGNPGQPQHF. The CDR3 region has the DNA TGCAGCGTTGGAAACCCGGGACAGCCCCAGCATTTT.

The gene calls are TRBV2 and TRBJ1-1; perhaps TRBD1 as D (6 bases). Germline V gene sequence: CDR1 SNHLY, CDR2 FYNNEI. V shed 5 bases and J shed 2 bases, with 12 bases lying between them. The CDR3 has 14 amino acids. CDR3 residues: CASSPGGANTEAFF. The CDR3 DNA is TGTGCCAGCAGTCCTGGGGGGGCTAACACTGAAGCTTTCTTT.

CDR3 nucleotides: TGTGCCAGCAGCTTGAGACAGGGTCCACTTGGCTACACCTTC. Translated: CASSLRQGPLGYTF. This chain connects TRBV11-2 to TRBJ1-2, with 7 bases fitting TRBD1. The CDR3 has 14 amino acids. CDR1 is SGHAT and CDR2 is FQNNGV in the germline V gene. The ends lost 3 bases at V and 7 bases at J; junction bases unmatched: 8.

The chain combines TRBV7-2 with TRBJ2-4; 7 bases match TRBD1. The CDR3 extends over 15 amino acids. Trimming took 3 bases from V and 2 from J; bases not matched to a gene: 4. Looked up from germline, CDR1 is SGHTA and CDR2 is FQGNSA. This chain's CDR3 is CASSFPTGTKNIQYF. CDR3 nucleotides: TGTGCCAGCAGCTTCCCGACAGGGACCAAAAACATTCAGTACTTC. Together with reference TRBV7-2 and TRBJ2-4, the CDR3 gives the full variable domain: GAGVSQSPSNKVTEKGKDVELRCDPISGHTALYWYRQSLGQGLEFLIYFQGNSAPDKSGLPSDRFSAERTGGSVSTLTIQRTQQEDSAVYLCASSFPTGTKNIQYFGAGTRLSVL.

J is TRBJ1-3 and V is TRBV9; no definite D call. V was pared by 0 bases and J by 8 bases, with 12 bases between. CDR1 and CDR2 from the germline V gene are SGDLS and YYNGEE. The CDR3 sequence is 14 residues long. CDR3 nucleotides: TGTGCCAGCAGCGTAGGGGTGGCTCTAGACACCATATATTTT. Translated: CASSVGVALDTIYF. The full variable domain, in which reference TRBV9 and TRBJ1-3 provide the parts outside the CDR3, is DSGVTQTPKHLITATGQRVTLRCSPRSGDLSVYWYQQSLDQGLQFLIQYYNGEERAKGNILERFSAQQFPDLHSELNLSSLELGDSALYFCASSVGVALDTIYFGEGSWLTVV.

The chain is built from TRBV19 and TRBJ2-1; D is perhaps TRBD2 (5 bases). The V and J ends lost 4 bases and 1 base respectively, with 14 bases between them. The V gene's germline CDR1 is LNHDA and CDR2 SQIVND (reference sequence). The CDR3 covers 16 residues. CDR3 coding DNA: TGTGCCAGTAGTACCCCCGGGATTGGATCCTACAATGAGCAGTTCTTC. As protein: CASSTPGIGSYNEQFF.

A remark on this clone: An end of the junction differs from the germline gene, which may be a read error. The chain uses TRBV11-3 and TRBJ1-1; no definite D call. CDR1 is SGHNT and CDR2 is YENEEA in the germline V gene. The CDR3 runs 11 residues. The CDR3 reads CASSLGGESLF. The CDR3 coding sequence is TGTGCCAGCAGCTTAGGTGGTGAGTCCCTGTTT.

This chain uses TRBV27 with TRBJ2-4; 7 bases are shared with TRBD2. The germline V gene has CDR1 MNHEY and CDR2 SMNVEV (reference sequence). The CDR3 has 17 residues. After removal of 1 base from V and 1 base from J, the junction contained 7 bases not matched to a gene. DNA of the CDR3: TGTGCCAGCAGTTTATTGGGTGGGCGGGGGGCCAAAAACATTCAGTACTTC. Its translation: CASSLLGGRGAKNIQYF.

This clone was found a few times. This chain connects TRBV10-3 to TRBJ1-2; 7 positions match TRBD1. Germline V CDR1 and CDR2: ENHRY, SYGVKD. V lost 10 bases and J lost 4; bases outside the gene matches: 15. This CDR3 contains 15 residues. The CDR3 protein is CATHKQDRDLYGYTF. The CDR3 coding sequence is TGTGCCACCCACAAACAAGACAGGGACCTCTATGGCTACACCTTC.

This chain links TRBV7-9 with TRBJ1-1, with TRBD1 as a possible D gene (5 bases). Between the trimmed V and J ends, which lost 4 bases and 4 bases, there was a span of 13 bases. The CDR3 loop spans 14 amino acids. CDR1 is SEHNR, CDR2 FQNEAQ, per germline (reference sequence). The CDR3 sequence: CASSSQGVGTEAFF. Written as DNA, the CDR3 is TGTGCCAGCAGCTCGCAGGGCGTAGGCACTGAAGCTTTCTTT. Using reference TRBV7-9 and TRBJ1-1 for the parts outside the CDR3, the full variable domain is DTGVSQNPRHKITKRGQNVTFRCDPISEHNRLYWYRQTLGQGPEFLTYFQNEAQLEKSRLLSDRFSAERPKGSFSTLEIQRTEQGDSAMYLCASSSQGVGTEAFFGQGTRLTVV.

V and J are TRBV25-1 and TRBJ1-1, with D perhaps TRBD1 (5 bases). The V and J ends lost 2 bases and 1 base respectively, with 11 bases between them. Germline V gene data show CDR1 as MGHDK and CDR2 as SYGVNS. This CDR3 region has 15 residues. The CDR3 DNA follows: TGTGCCAGCAGTGAAGGGGGGGTACAGAACACTGAAGCTTTCTTT. Translation: CASSEGGVQNTEAFF.

This clone has only one observation. The gene calls are TRBV28 and TRBJ2-1; no definite D call. This CDR3 has 12 residues. Germline CDR1 MDHEN, CDR2 SYDVKM. The V gene lost 7 bases and the J gene lost 1 base, with 5 bases spanning the gap. The CDR3 DNA sequence: TGTGCCAGCACTGCGTCCTACAATGAGCAGTTCTTC. Encoded protein: CASTASYNEQFF.

A single count supports this clone. The genes are TRBV18 and TRBJ1-1; D is perhaps TRBD1 (5 bases). Trimming shortened V by 6 bases and J by 4 bases, and 12 bases separated the two germline ends. Germline CDR1 is KGHSH and CDR2 is LQKENI. The CDR3 contains 13 residues. CDR3 amino acids: CASSGSGGTEAFF. The CDR3 region has the DNA TGTGCCAGCTCCGGGTCCGGGGGCACTGAAGCTTTCTTT. Using reference TRBV18 and TRBJ1-1 for the parts outside the CDR3, the full variable domain is NAGVMQNPRHLVRRRGQEARLRCSPMKGHSHVYWYRQLPEEGLKFMVYLQKENIIDESGMPKERFSAEFPKEGPSILRIQQVVRGDSAAYFCASSGSGGTEAFFGQGTRLTVV.

This clone was observed a few times. The V gene is TRBV11-3, the J gene TRBJ1-1; tentatively, D is TRBD1 (6 bases). Trimming removed 5 bases from V and 4 bases from J, with 11 bases in between. This CDR3 spans 13 amino acids. Germline loops: CDR1 SGHNT, CDR2 YENEEA. CDR3 protein: CASSGTPFTEAFF. DNA for the CDR3: TGTGCCAGCAGCGGGACACCATTCACTGAAGCTTTCTTT.

This chain uses TRBV7-8 with TRBJ1-5, with 8 bases aligning to TRBD1. The CDR3 loop spans 14 amino acids. Germline V gene sequence: CDR1 SGHVS, CDR2 FQNEAQ. V shed 7 bases and J 2 bases; nucleotides not matched to a gene: 4. The CDR3 here is CASTIQGGNQPQHF. CDR3 bases: TGTGCCAGCACCATACAGGGGGGCAATCAGCCCCAGCATTTT.

This chain uses TRBV3-1 (or the pseudogene TRBV3-2) with TRBJ2-1, with 8 bases lining up with TRBD2. This CDR3 comprises 16 residues. In germline, CDR1 is LGHDT, CDR2 YNNKEL (reference sequence). The V and J ends lost 6 bases and 7 bases, in that order; junction bases with no gene match: 14. CDR3 nucleotide sequence: TGTGCCAGCAGAGCGGGGAGGCGGGGGGAGCCAAATGAGCAGTTCTTC. Protein: CASRAGRRGEPNEQFF.

DNA for the CDR3: TGTGCCAGCAGCCAAGACGCGGGTTTCTATAATTCACCCCTCCACTTT. This gives the protein CASSQDAGFYNSPLHF. This chain uses TRBV3-1 (or the pseudogene TRBV3-2) with TRBJ1-6; no clear D gene. Trimming took off 0 bases at V and 3 bases at J, with 9 bases between the two ends. CDR3 length: 16 residues. The germline CDR1 and CDR2 sequences are LGHDT and YNNKEL (reference sequence).

The CDR3 sequence: CASSLLADSHRTEAFF. CDR3 DNA: TGTGCCAGCAGCTTGCTGGCAGACTCCCATAGGACTGAAGCTTTCTTT. The chain employs TRBV7-9 and TRBJ1-1; D unresolved. CDR3 size: 16 residues. The V and J ends lost 3 bases and 5 bases respectively, with 19 bases between them. The germline CDR1 and CDR2 sequences are SEHNR and FQNEAQ (reference sequence).

The chain employs TRBV19 and TRBJ1-5, with D perhaps matching TRBD1 (5 bases). This CDR3 is 13 amino acids long. V lost 3 bases, J lost 8 bases, and 11 bases lay in between. Germline loops: CDR1 LNHDA, CDR2 SQIVND (reference sequence). Here the CDR3 DNA reads TGTGCCAGTAGTATTCCGACAGAAGAGCCCCAGCATTTT. Its translation: CASSIPTEEPQHF.